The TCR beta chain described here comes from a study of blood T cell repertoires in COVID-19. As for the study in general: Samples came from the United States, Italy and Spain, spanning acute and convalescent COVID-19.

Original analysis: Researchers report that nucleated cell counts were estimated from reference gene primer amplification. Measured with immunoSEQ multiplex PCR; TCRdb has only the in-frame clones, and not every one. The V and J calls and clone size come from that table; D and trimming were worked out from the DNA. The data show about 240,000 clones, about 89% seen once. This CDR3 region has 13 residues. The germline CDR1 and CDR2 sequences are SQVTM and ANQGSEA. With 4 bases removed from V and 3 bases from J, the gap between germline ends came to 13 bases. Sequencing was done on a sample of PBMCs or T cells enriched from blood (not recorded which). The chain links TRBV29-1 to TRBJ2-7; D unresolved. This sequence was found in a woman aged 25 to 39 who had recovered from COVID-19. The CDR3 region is CSVGDVRHYEQYF. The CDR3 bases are TGCAGCGTTGGTGACGTGAGGCACTACGAGCAGTACTTC.